One and the same sample provided the 24 T cell receptor beta chains below, sequenced in a study of immune evolution from preneoplasia to lung adenocarcinoma. Assay: immunoSEQ multiplex PCR; the TCRdb copy retains only in-frame clones and omits some. The sample holds fewer than 6,000 clones; 80% are singletons and the top ten take 10% to 14%. The sequenced sample consisted of FFPE minimally invasive lung adenocarcinoma tissue. These receptors came from a person aged 60-79 years with lung adenocarcinoma.

V gene TRBV5-1 combines with J gene TRBJ1-1; D unresolved. Trimming stripped 0 bases from V and 6 bases from J, with 15 bases between. CDR3 length equals 15 residues. The germline V gene has CDR1 SGHRS and CDR2 YFSETQ. CDR3 loop: CASSLESLPNSEAFF. In DNA form, the CDR3 reads TGCGCCAGCAGCTTGGAGTCCCTGCCAAACTCTGAAGCTTTCTTT.

This rearrangement joins TRBV27 to TRBJ2-7; D might be TRBD2 (6 bases). Trimming left V 6 bases short and J 3 bases short, with 12 bases between. Germline V gene sequence: CDR1 MNHEY, CDR2 SMNVEV (reference sequence). CDR3 length equals 13 residues. This CDR3 is CASSRAGNYEQYF. CDR3 bases: TGTGCCAGCAGCCGGGCGGGGAACTACGAGCAGTACTTC.

V and J are TRBV7-2 and TRBJ2-7, with 11 bases aligning to TRBD2. Trimming removed 7 bases from V and 3 bases from J; junction bases left unmatched: 5. Per the germline V gene, CDR1 is SGHTA and CDR2 is FQGNSA. The CDR3 runs to 14 residues. This CDR3 is CASKMTSGNYEQYF. In DNA form, the CDR3 reads TGTGCCAGCAAAATGACTAGCGGGAACTACGAGCAGTACTTC.

This clone came up a few times. This rearrangement joins TRBV5-1 to TRBJ2-1; perhaps TRBD1 as D (6 bases). Germline V CDR1 and CDR2: SGHRS, YFSETQ. This CDR3 comprises 15 residues. Trimming took 6 bases from V and 9 from J, leaving 22 bases between them. Here the CDR3 DNA reads TGCGCCAGCACCTACCGGGCCATGAAAGGGGGTGAGCAGTTCTTC. Translated, it gives CASTYRAMKGGEQFF.

V usage is TRBV5-4 and J usage is TRBJ2-6; possible D gene TRBD2, 5 bases. The V gene's germline CDR1 is SGHNT and CDR2 YYREEE (reference sequence). With 7 bases removed from V and 0 bases from J, the gap between germline ends came to 8 bases. The length of the CDR3 is 14 residues. The CDR3 DNA follows: TGTGCCAGCTGGAGGAGCTCTGGGGCCAACGTCCTGACTTTC. It is translated as CASWRSSGANVLTF.

This clone was picked up a small number of times. The chain is built from TRBV19 and TRBJ2-7; TRBD1 matches at 9 bases. V lost 9 bases, J lost 6 bases, and 12 bases stayed unmatched. The CDR3 sequence is 14 residues long. Germline-derived CDR1 and CDR2 are LNHDA and SQIVND (reference sequence). This CDR3 reads CASQTGQGIGEQYF. The DNA of the CDR3 is TGTGCCAGCCAAACGGGACAGGGTATTGGCGAGCAGTACTTC.

This clone has just one count. The chain combines TRBV30 with TRBJ2-1; 7 nucleotides agree with TRBD2. The germline gives CDR1 GTSNPN, CDR2 SVGIG (reference sequence). Trimming removed 6 bases from V and 10 bases from J; junction bases left unmatched: 15. The CDR3 sequence is 14 residues long. CDR3 DNA: TGTGCCTGCACCACAGCGGGAATACGGGGGGAGCAGTTCTTC. Amino acid sequence: CACTTAGIRGEQFF. The variable domain in full, completed from reference TRBV30 and TRBJ2-1, reads SQTIHQWPATLVQPVGSPLSLECTVEGTSNPNLYWYRQAAGRGLQLLFYSVGIGQISSEVPQNLSASRPQDRQFILSSKKLLLSDSGFYLCACTTAGIRGEQFFGPGTRLTVL.

This chain joins TRBV9 and TRBJ2-1, with D possibly matching TRBD1 (5 bases). V lost 0 bases, J lost 0 bases, and 10 bases lay in between. The CDR3 contains 16 residues. From germline, CDR1 is SGDLS and CDR2 YYNGEE. This CDR3 reads CASSVEDIGSYNEQFF. The CDR3 coding sequence is TGTGCCAGCAGCGTAGAGGACATCGGCTCCTACAATGAGCAGTTCTTC.

The V and J genes are TRBV6-1 and TRBJ1-1, with TRBD1 matching over 10 bases. This CDR3 has 17 amino acids. Germline lookup yields CDR1 MNHNS and CDR2 SASEGT. J gave up 0 bases and V 4 bases, and 8 bases lay outside the gene matches. The CDR3 DNA reads as TGTGCCAGCAGTGTGCGGACCGGGACAGGGGTGAACACTGAAGCTTTCTTT. This codes for CASSVRTGTGVNTEAFF.

The gene calls are TRBV2 and TRBJ2-2; TRBD2 matches 12 bases. V was clipped by 3 bases and J by 5 bases; unmatched bases: 1. From germline, CDR1 is SNHLY and CDR2 FYNNEI. This CDR3 is built from 15 residues. The CDR3 bases are TGTGCCAGCAGTGACCTAGCGGGAGGGACCGGGGAGCTGTTTTTT. It codes for CASSDLAGGTGELFF. Together with reference TRBV2 and TRBJ2-2, the CDR3 gives the full variable domain: EPEVTQTPSHQVTQMGQEVILRCVPISNHLYFYWYRQILGQKVEFLVSFYNNEISEKSEIFDDQFSVERPDGSNFTLKIRSTKLEDSAMYFCASSDLAGGTGELFFGEGSRLTVL.

The rearrangement links TRBV29-1 to TRBJ2-5, with no clear D. The CDR3 is 11 amino acids. V was pared by 4 bases and J by 0 bases, with 3 bases between. Germline loops: CDR1 SQVTM, CDR2 ANQGSEA. CDR3 DNA: TGCAGCGTTGGCGACCAAGAGACCCAGTACTTC. It codes for CSVGDQETQYF.

The rearrangement links TRBV5-4 to TRBJ2-3; 15 bases are a match to TRBD2. After removal of 3 bases from V and 0 bases from J, the junction contained 5 bases not matched to a gene. CDR1 and CDR2 from the germline V gene are SGHNT and YYREEE (reference sequence). The CDR3 covers 18 residues. Written as DNA, the CDR3 is TGTGCCAGCAGCTCAGGACTAGCGGGAGGGCCTAGCACAGATACGCAGTATTTT. Residues: CASSSGLAGGPSTDTQYF.

This clone was detected a few times. The V and J genes are TRBV7-9 and TRBJ1-1; D is unresolved. The CDR3 extends over 13 amino acids. Germline V gene data show CDR1 as SEHNR and CDR2 as FQNEAQ (reference sequence). The V gene lost 6 bases and the J gene lost 4 bases, with 12 bases spanning the gap. CDR3 in DNA: TGTGCCAGCAGTCTTCCCATCGTCACTGAAGCTTTCTTT. It yields the protein CASSLPIVTEAFF.

As for this clone: The identical CDR3 is also encoded by other nucleotide sequences in the sample. V usage is TRBV6-1 and J usage is TRBJ2-7, with D possibly called TRBD1 or TRBD2 (5 bases each). This CDR3 is built from 13 residues. In germline, CDR1 is MNHNS, CDR2 SASEGT. The ends were cut back, 3 bases at V and 3 bases at J, with 9 bases in the middle. The CDR3 DNA reads as TGTGCCAGCAGTGATGGTGGGGGCTACGAGCAGTACTTC. Translated, it gives CASSDGGGYEQYF.

The genes are TRBV28 and TRBJ1-1; the D gene is possibly TRBD1 (5 bases). The CDR3 runs to 15 residues. Looked up from germline, CDR1 is MDHEN and CDR2 is SYDVKM. V was clipped by 8 bases and J by 2 bases, with 18 bases between them. CDR3 residues: CASGGTGAANTEAFF. The CDR3 coding sequence is TGTGCCAGCGGGGGGACCGGGGCGGCTAACACTGAAGCTTTCTTT.

This chain uses TRBV14 with TRBJ1-2; perhaps TRBD1 as D (5 bases). In germline, CDR1 is SGHDN, CDR2 FVKESK. The CDR3 covers 14 residues. The V gene lost 3 bases and the J gene lost 9 bases, with 17 bases spanning the gap. The CDR3 DNA reads as TGTGCCAGCAGCCACATCCGGGCGGGGCCAAGCTACACCTTC. Protein: CASSHIRAGPSYTF.

The chain recombines TRBV5-6 with TRBJ2-7; possibly TRBD2 for D (6 bases). V lost 4 bases to trimming and J lost 2 bases, with 13 bases between them. The CDR3 is 14 residues long. Germline CDR1 SGHDT, CDR2 YYEEEE. The DNA for the CDR3 is TGTGCCAGCAGCCCCGTAGGAGGGGCCTACGAGCAGTACTTC. Amino acid sequence: CASSPVGGAYEQYF.

The chain uses TRBV9 and TRBJ2-1; possibly TRBD2 for D (5 bases). Trimming removed 0 bases from V and 9 bases from J, with 16 bases in between. The CDR3 is made up of 15 amino acids. Germline V lookup: CDR1 SGDLS, CDR2 YYNGEE. The CDR3 DNA is TGTGCCAGCAGCGTAGGGGGAGTGTCATACGGTGAGCAGTTCTTC. It encodes CASSVGGVSYGEQFF.

The rearrangement joins TRBV11-2 to TRBJ2-2, with 8 bases aligning to TRBD1. V gave up 7 bases and J gave up 5 bases; unmatched junction bases: 15. The CDR3 covers 17 residues. CDR1 is SGHAT and CDR2 is FQNNGV in the germline V gene. The CDR3 bases are TGTGCCAGCACCACCTACCCCACAGGGGGTCGAACCGGGGAGCTGTTTTTT. Translation: CASTTYPTGGRTGELFF.

Only a few counts were recorded for this clone. This chain links TRBV7-2 with TRBJ2-1; D ambiguous. This CDR3 spans 15 amino acids. V was pared by 4 bases and J by 7 bases, with 17 bases between. CDR1 is SGHTA and CDR2 is FQGNSA in the germline V gene. The chain's CDR3 is CASSSTFFEVNEQFF. The CDR3 region has the DNA TGTGCCAGCAGCTCGACTTTTTTTGAGGTGAATGAGCAGTTCTTC.

The rearrangement links TRBV5-1 to TRBJ1-1; D unclear. V was pared by 0 bases and J by 3 bases, with 12 bases between. This CDR3 spans 15 amino acids. Germline CDR1 reads SGHRS; CDR2 reads YFSETQ. Here the CDR3 DNA reads TGCGCCAGCAGCTTGGGGGCCAGGTGGGACACTGAAGCTTTCTTT. It is translated as CASSLGARWDTEAFF. The whole variable domain, remainder taken from reference TRBV5-1 and TRBJ1-1, is KAGVTQTPRYLIKTRGQQVTLSCSPISGHRSVSWYQQTPGQGLQFLFEYFSETQRNKGNFPGRFSGRQFSNSRSEMNVSTLELGDSALYLCASSLGARWDTEAFFGQGTRLTVV.

In DNA form, the CDR3 reads TGTGCCAGCAGCGGCGAGCGGGAGACCCACGAGCAGTACTTC. It specifies CASSGERETHEQYF. The chain recombines TRBV4-2 with TRBJ2-7; 8 nucleotides agree with TRBD2. The J segment lost 5 bases and the V segment lost 5 bases, leaving 8 bases of the junction unmatched. CDR3 size: 14 residues. Germline V gives CDR1 LGHNA, CDR2 YNFKEQ.

This clone rates as large. The gene calls are TRBV19 and TRBJ1-1; D is possibly TRBD1 (6 bases). Per germline, CDR1 LNHDA and CDR2 SQIVND (reference sequence). V lost 5 bases and J lost 5, with 15 bases in between. This CDR3 contains 14 residues. The CDR3 loop reads CASSQQGRGTEAFF. CDR3 coding DNA: TGTGCCAGTAGTCAGCAGGGGCGAGGGACTGAAGCTTTCTTT.

This chain links TRBV5-6 with TRBJ2-1, with 13 bases fitting TRBD2. The CDR3 is 17 residues long. The V segment lost 0 bases and the J segment 7 bases; nucleotides outside the gene matches: 7. CDR1 is SGHDT, CDR2 YYEEEE, per germline. This CDR3 reads CASSLGLAGGGENEQFF. The CDR3 DNA is TGTGCCAGCAGCTTGGGACTAGCGGGAGGAGGGGAAAATGAGCAGTTCTTC. Supplemented by reference TRBV5-6 and TRBJ2-1, the full variable domain reads DAGVTQSPTHLIKTRGQQVTLRCSPKSGHDTVSWYQQALGQGPQFIFQYYEEEERQRGNFPDRFSGHQFPNYSSELNVNALLLGDSALYLCASSLGLAGGGENEQFFGPGTRLTVL.